Following are 24 T cell receptor beta chains from one sample sequenced in a study of blood T cell repertoires in COVID-19. The data were produced by immunoSEQ multiplex PCR, yet TCRdb's version contains in-frame clones alone and is incomplete. This table holds around 200,000 clones, 84% found once. Sequencing was done on a sample of peripheral blood. The receptors were sampled from a woman of 80 years or more with active or convalescent COVID-19.

V and J are TRBV11-1 and TRBJ2-5; TRBD2 is a possible D gene (6 bases). The CDR3 runs 14 residues. The germline CDR1 and CDR2 sequences are SGHAT and FQDESV (reference sequence). V lost 5 bases and J 6 bases, leaving 16 bases between the germline ends. The CDR3 DNA is TGTGCCAGCAGCCCCCCTGGGAGGAGACAGACCCAGTACTTC. It yields the protein CASSPPGRRQTQYF. Using reference TRBV11-1 and TRBJ2-5 for the parts outside the CDR3, the full variable domain is EAEVAQSPRYKITEKSQAVAFWCDPISGHATLYWYRQILGQGPELLVQFQDESVVDDSQLPKDRFSAERLKGVDSTLKIQPAELGDSAMYLCASSPPGRRQTQYFGPGTRLLVL.

V usage is TRBV29-1 and J usage is TRBJ2-3, with D tentatively TRBD2 (5 bases). Per germline, CDR1 SQVTM and CDR2 ANQGSEA. This CDR3 contains 15 residues. Trimming stripped 5 bases from V and 3 bases from J, with 18 bases between. The CDR3: CSVSPVGGGTDTQYF. The CDR3 DNA reads TGCAGCGTTTCCCCGGTAGGCGGAGGTACAGATACGCAGTATTTT.

V and J are TRBV13 and TRBJ2-2; D is perhaps TRBD2 (6 bases). This CDR3 has 13 amino acids. Trimming cost V 1 base and J 7 bases, with 7 bases left between them. Germline loops: CDR1 PRHDT, CDR2 FYEKMQ (reference sequence). This CDR3 reads CASSLAGVGELFF. The CDR3 DNA reads as TGTGCCAGCAGCTTAGCGGGGGTCGGGGAGCTGTTTTTT.

The chain uses TRBV4-1 and TRBJ2-2, with 10 bases matching TRBD2. The germline CDR1 and CDR2 sequences are MGHRA and YSYEKL. Trimming at V came to 1 base and at J to 5 bases, leaving 7 bases not matched to a gene. The CDR3 is made up of 17 amino acids. In nucleotides, the CDR3 is TGCGCCAGCAGCCAAGTTCGGCTAGCGGGAGAAACCGGGGAGCTGTTTTTT. It translates to CASSQVRLAGETGELFF.

The V gene is TRBV18, the J gene TRBJ2-5, with 7 positions matching TRBD1. V trimming: 5 bases; J trimming: 0 bases; junction bases outside the gene matches: 6. This CDR3 spans 15 amino acids. The germline V gene encodes CDR1 KGHSH and CDR2 LQKENI. The CDR3 DNA reads TGTGCCAGCTCAAGGGACAGCTTGTACCAAGAGACCCAGTACTTC. Its protein product is CASSRDSLYQETQYF.

The chain carries TRBV12-3 or TRBV12-4 and TRBJ1-2; D might be TRBD1 (6 bases). V lost 7 bases and J 2 bases, leaving 8 bases between the germline ends. CDR3 length: 12 amino acids. The CDR3 bases are TGTGCCAGCACCCAGGGGAACTATGGCTACACCTTC. This sequence encodes CASTQGNYGYTF.

This clone was counted once. This chain connects TRBV6-6 to TRBJ1-5; the match to TRBD1 covers 7 bases. Germline V gene sequence: CDR1 MNHNY, CDR2 SVGAGI (reference sequence). V lost 5 bases and J lost 0; bases outside the gene matches: 25. CDR3 size: 22 residues. The CDR3 sequence: CASSPLVLPGQKITYSNQPQHF. The DNA for the CDR3 is TGTGCCAGCAGTCCACTCGTCCTACCGGGACAGAAAATTACTTATAGCAATCAGCCCCAGCATTTT.

This clone occurred once. The CDR3 region has the DNA TGTGCCAGCAGTTCCCCGTACTCTGGGGCCAACGTCCTGACTTTC. Translating it yields CASSSPYSGANVLTF. The V and J genes are TRBV6-6 and TRBJ2-6; D gene uncertain. The germline V gene has CDR1 MNHNY and CDR2 SVGAGI (reference sequence). There are 15 residues in the CDR3. V gave up 4 bases and J gave up 0 bases, with 7 bases separating them.

DNA for the CDR3: TGTGCCAGTAGGGCGCGGACAGGACCATTACCTAACTATGGCTACACCTTC. Translating gives CASRARTGPLPNYGYTF. The V call is TRBV19, the J call TRBJ1-2; 7 nucleotides agree with TRBD1. The junction had 13 bases not matched to a gene; V was cut back by 6 bases and J by 0 bases. Germline V gives CDR1 LNHDA, CDR2 SQIVND (reference sequence). The CDR3 spans 17 residues.

The chain recombines TRBV30 with TRBJ2-3, with 11 nucleotides matching TRBD2. The V gene's germline CDR1 is GTSNPN and CDR2 SVGIG (reference sequence). Losses at the gene ends were 4 bases for V and 3 bases for J; bases not matched to a gene: 6. The CDR3 length is 15 residues. This CDR3 is CAWIKTSGKTDTQYF. The CDR3 nucleotides read TGTGCCTGGATTAAGACTAGCGGGAAGACAGATACGCAGTATTTT.

CDR3 sequence: CASSEGTASTDTQYF. The CDR3 DNA reads TGTGCCAGCAGCGAGGGGACAGCTAGCACAGATACGCAGTATTTT. The chain is built from TRBV2 and TRBJ2-3; 7 bases align to TRBD1. The CDR3 runs 15 residues. Losses at the gene ends were 6 bases for V and 0 bases for J; bases not matched to a gene: 6. CDR1 is SNHLY and CDR2 is FYNNEI in the germline V gene. Full variable domain (rest looked up from reference TRBV2 and TRBJ2-3): EPEVTQTPSHQVTQMGQEVILRCVPISNHLYFYWYRQILGQKVEFLVSFYNNEISEKSEIFDDQFSVERPDGSNFTLKIRSTKLEDSAMYFCASSEGTASTDTQYFGPGTRLTVL.

The sample holds one count of this clone. This chain connects TRBV6-5 to TRBJ2-1; tentative D call: TRBD2 (7 bases). Germline V gene lookup returns CDR1 MNHEY and CDR2 SVGAGI. The V and J ends lost 1 base and 7 bases respectively, with 17 bases between them. The CDR3 runs to 16 residues. The CDR3 is CASSYFRGGEGNEQFF. As DNA, the CDR3 is TGTGCCAGCAGTTACTTTAGAGGGGGGGAAGGGAATGAGCAGTTCTTC.

This clone was seen only once. This rearrangement joins TRBV5-5 to TRBJ2-3, with 9 bases fitting TRBD1. V shed 2 bases and J 5 bases; nucleotides not matched to a gene: 6. Germline loops: CDR1 SGHKS, CDR2 YYEKEE (reference sequence). This CDR3 contains 15 residues. The CDR3 DNA follows: TGTGCCAGCAGCTTTGGGACAGGGAGGGTAGATACGCAGTATTTT. Translating gives CASSFGTGRVDTQYF.

The V call is TRBV7-9, the J call TRBJ2-7; TRBD2 is a possible D gene (5 bases). The germline V and J ends were trimmed by 5 bases and 5 bases, with 19 bases remaining between them. Looked up from germline, CDR1 is SEHNR and CDR2 is FQNEAQ (reference sequence). The CDR3 is 15 residues long. In DNA, the CDR3 is TGTGCCAGCAGCCCCTGGACTTCTAGGATCCACGAGCAGTACTTC. This codes for CASSPWTSRIHEQYF.

The chain carries TRBV12-3 or TRBV12-4 and TRBJ2-7; TRBD1 might be the D (6 bases). This CDR3 spans 13 amino acids. V lost 0 bases, J lost 11 bases, and 14 bases lay in between. Here the CDR3 reads CASSLAGALMEYF. CDR3 DNA: TGTGCCAGCAGTTTAGCGGGGGCCCTCATGGAGTACTTC.

The chain has TRBV7-9 and TRBJ1-5, with D perhaps TRBD1 (6 bases). The germline V gene has CDR1 SEHNR and CDR2 FQNEAQ (reference sequence). There are 15 residues in the CDR3. Trimming stripped 2 bases from V and 1 base from J, with 9 bases between. CDR3 DNA sequence: TGTGCCAGCAGCTTAAGCGGGGGCAGCAATCAGCCCCAGCATTTT. Its translation: CASSLSGGSNQPQHF.

This chain joins TRBV20-1 and TRBJ1-1; D possibly corresponds to TRBD1 (6 bases). V lost 3 bases and J 8 bases, leaving 22 bases between the germline ends. Looked up from germline, CDR1 is DFQATT and CDR2 is SNEGSKA (reference sequence). The CDR3 extends over 15 amino acids. CDR3 coding DNA: TGCAGTGCTAGTGGGGGCGGTACATCTCTCGCGGAAGCTTTCTTT. Translating it yields CSASGGGTSLAEAFF.

The rearrangement links TRBV7-9 to TRBJ2-1, with 9 nucleotides matching TRBD1. Germline loops: CDR1 SEHNR, CDR2 FQNEAQ (reference sequence). This CDR3 has 16 residues. The J segment lost 9 bases and the V segment lost 5 bases, leaving 14 bases of the junction unmatched. The chain's CDR3 is CASSPREQGAHSEQFF. CDR3 in DNA: TGTGCCAGCAGCCCCCGGGAACAGGGGGCACACTCTGAGCAGTTCTTC.

V is TRBV5-1 and J is TRBJ1-4; 12 bases align to TRBD1. The CDR3 length is 14 residues. Germline V lookup: CDR1 SGHRS, CDR2 YFSETQ. J was trimmed by 8 bases and V by 2 bases; bases with no gene match: 1. The CDR3 region has the DNA TGCGCCAGCAGCTTAGGGACAGGGGGCGAAAAACTGTTTTTT. It codes for CASSLGTGGEKLFF.

This clone has more than one count but fewer than ten. The chain employs TRBV21-1 and TRBJ2-2; the table calls TRBD1, which could not be checked here. TRBV21-1 is termed a pseudogene. CDR3 size: 15 residues. CDR3 residues: CARIGTGRNTGELFF. In nucleotides, the CDR3 is TGTGCCAGAATCGGGACAGGGCGGAACACCGGGGAGCTGTTTTTT.

This clone was counted a few times. J is TRBJ1-1 and V is TRBV5-5; 10 nucleotides agree with TRBD1. CDR3 length: 16 residues. V was clipped by 5 bases and J by 4 bases; unmatched bases: 11. From germline, CDR1 is SGHKS and CDR2 YYEKEE (reference sequence). The CDR3 nucleotides are TGTGCCAGCAGTCCGACAGGGGGCGCGGTGGTCACTGAAGCTTTCTTT. Translated: CASSPTGGAVVTEAFF.

The V gene is TRBV7-9, the J gene TRBJ2-1, with 11 nucleotides matching TRBD2. The germline gives CDR1 SEHNR, CDR2 FQNEAQ (reference sequence). The junction had 10 bases not matched to a gene; V was cut back by 4 bases and J by 8 bases. The CDR3 runs 16 residues. DNA of the CDR3: TGTGCCAGCAGCTCCCCACTAGCGGGAGTTTTCCATGAGCAGTTCTTC. This sequence encodes CASSSPLAGVFHEQFF.

V is TRBV5-4 and J is TRBJ2-3; no firm D call. This CDR3 has 13 residues. Trimming left V 4 bases short and J 0 bases short, with 6 bases between. CDR1 is SGHNT and CDR2 is YYREEE in the germline V gene (reference sequence). CDR3 DNA: TGTGCCAGCAGCAACTCTAGCACAGATACGCAGTATTTT. Its protein product is CASSNSSTDTQYF.

This clone has only a few counts. The V gene is TRBV5-1, the J gene TRBJ2-3, with TRBD2 matching over 7 bases. The length of the CDR3 is 15 residues. The V and J ends lost 0 bases and 6 bases, in that order; junction bases with no gene match: 7. Per the germline V gene, CDR1 is SGHRS and CDR2 is YFSETQ. The DNA for the CDR3 is TGCGCCAGCAGCTTGGTAGTAGCGGGTGGCGATACGCAGTATTTT. Translating gives CASSLVVAGGDTQYF.